This T cell receptor beta chain was profiled in a study of lymphopenia after photon versus proton radiotherapy. The V gene lost 0 bases and the J gene lost 5 bases, with 7 bases spanning the gap. The CDR3 is 13 residues long. The germline CDR1 and CDR2 sequences are SGHDN and FVKESK. The study, taken as a whole, reports: Photon-treated patients lost naive T cells and TCR diversity; proton-treated stayed stable. After lymphocyte nadir, photon-treated repertoires showed oligoclonal expansion, especially CD8+ Temra.

Clones were read by immunoSEQ multiplex PCR, and TCRdb kept only the in-frame ones, dropping some. The sample carries 18,000 or so clones, more than 85% recorded once. Comment on this clone: Its antigen is not identified.

The genes are TRBV14 and TRBJ2-5; no firm D call. The sequenced sample was peripheral blood, obtained from a patient treated with proton-based radiotherapy. The clonotype originates from a man between 70 and 80 years old with pancreatic cancer. CDR3 loop: CASSQEAVETQYF. The CDR3 DNA reads as TGTGCCAGCAGCCAAGAGGCGGTGGAGACCCAGTACTTC.